This T cell receptor (beta chain) was recorded in a study of blood T cell repertoires in COVID-19. Turning to the study itself: Some COVID-19 samples were acute and others convalescent; all came from the United States, Italy and Spain. The cDNA or gDNA used as material had been derived from T cells, B-cell-depleted T cells, or PBMCs.

The J segment lost 1 base and the V segment lost 4 bases, leaving 10 bases of the junction unmatched. The CDR3 runs to 18 residues. Germline V CDR1 and CDR2: SGDLS, YYNGEE. Authors' data handling: How many nucleated cells were present was estimated from reference gene primer amplification. Some clones are missing from TCRdb's copy, which holds only in-frame ones; the method was immunoSEQ multiplex PCR. The DNA was the basis for D and trimming; V, J and clone size are from that table. The table lists around 260,000 clones, around 89% of them singletons. Sequences were obtained from peripheral blood. The chain couples TRBV9 to TRBJ2-3, with 12 bases lining up with TRBD2. This TCR was recovered from a man aged 25-40 years with acute or convalescent COVID-19. For the CDR3, the DNA is TGTGCCAGCAGCCGCGGCTCGACTAGCGGGGGACGCACAGATACGCAGTATTTT. It is translated as CASSRGSTSGGRTDTQYF.